The 8 T cell receptor beta chains presented below share a single source sample, sequenced in a study of cytomegalovirus exposure and HLA in healthy donors. Primers included in the PCR were 60 Vbeta and 13 Jbeta primers. TCRdb's table, derived via immunoSEQ multiplex PCR, lists solely in-frame clones and lacks some. This sample yields some 140,000 clones, of which about four fifths are seen a single time; 1% to 1.5% belongs to the top ten. Sequenced input: PBMCs. The receptors shown here come from a male donor in good health and CMV-seropositive.

V is TRBV7-9 and J is TRBJ2-1, with a tentative D call TRBD2 (6 bases). Germline assignment: CDR1 SEHNR and CDR2 FQNEAQ (reference sequence). V shed 4 bases and J shed 8 bases, with 21 bases lying between them. This CDR3 has 16 residues. The CDR3: CASSSSARGIDYEQFF. The CDR3, as DNA: TGTGCCAGCAGCTCGTCGGCCCGGGGGATAGACTATGAGCAGTTCTTC.

This chain joins TRBV4-2 and TRBJ2-2, with 8 bases identical to TRBD2. The CDR3 is 18 residues long. Trimming took 1 base from V and 1 from J; bases not matched to a gene: 8. The germline V gene encodes CDR1 LGHNA and CDR2 YNFKEQ. CDR3 bases: TGTGCCAGCAGCCAAGTCACTCTCGCGGGAGGGAACACCGGGGAGCTGTTTTTT. As protein: CASSQVTLAGGNTGELFF.

The chain uses TRBV4-2 and TRBJ1-5; D might be TRBD1 (5 bases). Per germline, CDR1 LGHNA and CDR2 YNFKEQ. Trimming removed 5 bases from V and 2 bases from J, with 16 bases in between. CDR3 size: 16 residues. This CDR3 reads CASSEVRRDGNQPQHF. The CDR3 DNA reads as TGTGCCAGCAGCGAAGTAAGGAGGGACGGCAATCAGCCCCAGCATTTT.

The rearrangement uses TRBV4-3 and TRBJ2-2; D may be TRBD1 (5 bases). The CDR3 extends over 16 amino acids. V was cut by 0 bases and J by 1 base, with 9 bases left in between. Germline assignment: CDR1 LGHNA and CDR2 YSLEER. CDR3 region: CASSQEARGNTGELFF. The CDR3 bases are TGCGCCAGCAGCCAAGAAGCAAGGGGGAACACCGGGGAGCTGTTTTTT.

The chain employs TRBV14 and TRBJ2-7; D is undetermined. CDR3 size: 13 residues. Trimming cost V 4 bases and J 1 base, with 8 bases left between them. Looked up from germline, CDR1 is SGHDN and CDR2 is FVKESK. In nucleotides, the CDR3 is TGTGCCAGCAGCCCTTACAAGTCCTACGAGCAGTACTTC. As protein: CASSPYKSYEQYF.

This sequence joins TRBV21-1 and TRBJ2-5; the tabulated D call, TRBD1, remains unverified against the DNA. TRBV21-1 has pseudogene status. This CDR3 comprises 12 residues. CDR3 nucleotide sequence: TGTGCCGCAGACAGGCGCCAGGAGACCCAGTACTTC. It is translated as CAADRRQETQYF.

The rearrangement uses TRBV27 and TRBJ1-5; 8 nucleotides align to TRBD1. This CDR3 is 19 amino acids long. Germline V lookup: CDR1 MNHEY, CDR2 SMNVEV (reference sequence). Germline trimming cut 7 bases from V and 2 bases from J; bases unmatched to any gene: 19. The CDR3: CASIFLSQGAGRGNQPQHF. CDR3 nucleotide sequence: TGTGCCAGCATCTTCCTCTCGCAGGGGGCGGGACGGGGCAATCAGCCCCAGCATTTT.

The chain carries TRBV5-1 and TRBJ1-2; 7 positions match TRBD1. Germline V gene data show CDR1 as SGHRS and CDR2 as YFSETQ. With 0 bases clipped from V and 4 bases from J, the junction kept 9 bases outside the gene matches. The CDR3 loop spans 16 amino acids. CDR3 region: CASSLGQGALSYGYTF. The CDR3 nucleotides are TGCGCCAGCAGCTTGGGACAGGGAGCCTTGAGCTATGGCTACACCTTC.